The rows below give T cell receptor beta chains drawn from one sample of a study of blood T cell repertoires in COVID-19. Sequenced by immunoSEQ multiplex PCR; TCRdb stores in-frame clones only, minus some. The table records 250,000 to 350,000 clones, approximately 86% of them present only once. The specimen sequenced was peripheral blood. All receptors come from a woman in her thirties who had recovered from COVID-19. CDR3s include the opening cysteine and the closing phenylalanine or tryptophan. A D gene is named only where the DNA matches it firmly. The size entry is marked missing in some rows and otherwise reads once, few, many or a size class.

j_gene: TRBJ2-7; d_gene: TRBD1; abundance: NA; v_gene: TRBV28; CDR3nt: TGTGCCAGCACCGGGGACAGGAGCTCCTACGAGCAGTACTTC; CDR3aa: CASTGDRSSYEQYF
j_gene: TRBJ2-3; d_gene: NA; abundance: NA; v_gene: TRBV5-1; CDR3nt: TGCGCCAGCAGCTTGGGAATAGCGACTAGCACAGATACGCAGTATTTT; CDR3aa: CASSLGIATSTDTQYF
j_gene: TRBJ2-7; d_gene: NA; abundance: once; v_gene: TRBV30; CDR3nt: TGTGCCTGGGCAGACATCGTCACCTACGAGCAGTACTTC; CDR3aa: CAWADIVTYEQYF
j_gene: TRBJ1-2; d_gene: TRBD1; abundance: NA; v_gene: TRBV9; CDR3nt: TGTGCCAGCAGCGTAGATGGGACAGGGGACGGCTACACCTTC; CDR3aa: CASSVDGTGDGYTF
j_gene: TRBJ2-7; d_gene: TRBD2; abundance: NA; v_gene: TRBV7-2; CDR3nt: TGTGCCAGCAGCTTAGCAGGCACTAGCGACTACGAGCAGTACTTC; CDR3aa: CASSLAGTSDYEQYF
j_gene: TRBJ2-5; d_gene: NA; abundance: once; v_gene: TRBV6-5; CDR3nt: TGTGCCAGCAGTTACTCGGAAGGGACTGGGGAGACCCAGTACTTC; CDR3aa: CASSYSEGTGETQYF
j_gene: TRBJ2-1; d_gene: TRBD2; abundance: NA; v_gene: TRBV4-1; CDR3nt: TGCGCCAGCAGCCAAGATTCGGCCAGCGGGGGTCTGGAGCAGTTCTTC; CDR3aa: CASSQDSASGGLEQFF
j_gene: TRBJ2-7; d_gene: NA; abundance: NA; v_gene: TRBV30; CDR3nt: TGTGCCTGGAGGGACAGCTACGAGCAGTACTTC; CDR3aa: CAWRDSYEQYF
j_gene: TRBJ2-2; d_gene: NA; abundance: NA; v_gene: TRBV6-2/TRBV6-3; CDR3nt: TGTGCCAGCAGTTTTGCAGGGTTGAACACCGGGGAGCTGTTTTTT; CDR3aa: CASSFAGLNTGELFF
j_gene: TRBJ2-5; d_gene: TRBD1; abundance: NA; v_gene: TRBV7-8; CDR3nt: TGTGCCAGCAGCCCAGGCGGCAGGGGGCGGGAGACCCAGTACTTC; CDR3aa: CASSPGGRGRETQYF
j_gene: TRBJ1-5; d_gene: TRBD1; abundance: few; v_gene: TRBV7-2; CDR3nt: TGTGCCAGCAGCCAGAGGAGCAGGGGGCGCAATCAGCCCCAGCATTTT; CDR3aa: CASSQRSRGRNQPQHF
j_gene: TRBJ2-7; d_gene: NA; abundance: NA; v_gene: TRBV3-1/TRBV3-2; CDR3nt: TGTGCCAGCAGACCTACTGTACAGACCTACGAGCAGTACTTC; CDR3aa: CASRPTVQTYEQYF
j_gene: TRBJ2-3; d_gene: NA; abundance: NA; v_gene: TRBV29-1; CDR3nt: TGCAGCGTTGTAGAGGAGAACACAGATACGCAGTATTTT; CDR3aa: CSVVEENTDTQYF
j_gene: TRBJ1-4; d_gene: TRBD1; abundance: NA; v_gene: TRBV4-1; CDR3nt: TGCGCCAGCAGAGATCCGGGACAGCGTGCAACTAATGAAAAACTGTTTTTT; CDR3aa: CASRDPGQRATNEKLFF